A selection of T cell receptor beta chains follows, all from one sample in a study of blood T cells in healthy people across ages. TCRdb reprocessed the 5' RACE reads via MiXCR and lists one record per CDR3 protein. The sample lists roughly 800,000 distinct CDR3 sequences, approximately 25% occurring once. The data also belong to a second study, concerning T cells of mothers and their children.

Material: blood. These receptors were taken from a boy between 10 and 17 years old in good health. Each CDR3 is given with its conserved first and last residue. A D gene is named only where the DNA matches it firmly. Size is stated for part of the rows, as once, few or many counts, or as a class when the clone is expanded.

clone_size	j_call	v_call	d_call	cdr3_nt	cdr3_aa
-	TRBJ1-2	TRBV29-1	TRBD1	TGCAGCGTGGACCAAAGGGACAGGCTAAACTATGGCTACACCTTC	CSVDQRDRLNYGYTF
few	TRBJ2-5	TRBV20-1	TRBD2	TGCAGTGCTAGGCCAGCGGGAGGGCCTGAGACCCAGTACTTC	CSARPAGGPETQYF
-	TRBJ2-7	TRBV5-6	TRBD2	TGTGCCAGCAGCCTTAGCGGGAGGGATAACTACGAGCAGTACTTC	CASSLSGRDNYEQYF
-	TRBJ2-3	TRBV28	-	TGTGCCAGCAGTCCGGGACGGCCTAGCACAGATACGCAGTATTTT	CASSPGRPSTDTQYF
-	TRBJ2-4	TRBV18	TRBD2	TGTGCCAGCCCACCACCGGCAGCGGGAGGGCCTTATCTGTACTTC	CASPPPAAGGPYLYF
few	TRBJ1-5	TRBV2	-	TGTGCCAGCAGTTCCAGCCTTAACCAGCCCCAGCATTTT	CASSSSLNQPQHF
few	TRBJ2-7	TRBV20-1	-	TGCAGTGCTAGACAACTCAAAGGGGTATACGAGCAGTACTTC	CSARQLKGVYEQYF
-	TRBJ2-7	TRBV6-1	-	TGTGCCAGCAGTGACCAGTCCGGTCTCGACGAGCAGTACTTC	CASSDQSGLDEQYF
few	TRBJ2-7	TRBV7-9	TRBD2	TGTGCCAGCACCTCGCGGGGGGCCATAGCCAACGAGCAGTACTTC	CASTSRGAIANEQYF
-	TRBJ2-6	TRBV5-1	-	TGCGCCAGCAGCTTGGAAGGGGGGCCCCTATCTGGGGCCAACGTCCTGACTTTC	CASSLEGGPLSGANVLTF
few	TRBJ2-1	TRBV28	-	TGCGCCAGCAGTTTAAGGAGGCTAGACAATGAGCAGTTCTTC	CASSLRRLDNEQFF
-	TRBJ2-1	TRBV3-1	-	TGTGCCAGCAGCCTGGGGGCGGGGATGGGAAATGAGCAGTTCTTC	CASSLGAGMGNEQFF
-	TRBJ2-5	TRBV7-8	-	TGTGCCAGCAGCCAAGGACCAGCCACGTACCAAGAGACCCAGTACTTC	CASSQGPATYQETQYF
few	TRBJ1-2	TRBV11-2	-	TGTGCCAGCAGCTTAGATGGGGCGCACTTC	CASSLDGAHF
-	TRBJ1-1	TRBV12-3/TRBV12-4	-	TGTGCCAGCAGTTATACAGGGAGTGAAGCTTTCTTT	CASSYTGSEAFF
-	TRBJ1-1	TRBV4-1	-	TGCGCCAGCAGCCAAGACGGGTGGGGCACTGAAGCTTTCTTT	CASSQDGWGTEAFF
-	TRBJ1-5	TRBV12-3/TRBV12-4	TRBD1	TGTGCCAGCAGCGACAGGGGCAGTCAGCCCCAGCATTTT	CASSDRGSQPQHF
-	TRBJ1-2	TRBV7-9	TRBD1	TGTGCCAGCGGCATCGGACAGGGCTATGGCTACACCTTC	CASGIGQGYGYTF
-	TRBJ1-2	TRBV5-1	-	TGCGCCAGCACCCCAGGACCTAACTATGGCTACACCTTC	CASTPGPNYGYTF
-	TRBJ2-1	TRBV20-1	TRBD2	TGCAGTGCTCCGAGACTAGCGGGAGGATATGAGCAGTTCTTC	CSAPRLAGGYEQFF
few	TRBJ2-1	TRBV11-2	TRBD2	TGTGCCTGCAGCACAAGATTCGGGACTAGCTTTGTAGTTGAGCAGTTCTTC	CACSTRFGTSFVVEQFF
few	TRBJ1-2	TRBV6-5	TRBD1	TGTGCCAGCAGTTCCGACAGGGTGGGCTATGGCTACACCTTC	CASSSDRVGYGYTF
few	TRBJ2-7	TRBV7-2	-	TGTGCCAGCAGCTTAGAGGCAGGGCCCTCCTACGAGCAGTACTTC	CASSLEAGPSYEQYF
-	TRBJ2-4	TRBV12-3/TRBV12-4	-	TGTGCCAGCAGTTTATGGTCCCCACCGTTAGCCAAAAACATTCAGTACTTC	CASSLWSPPLAKNIQYF